The source of this TCR beta chain is a study of CD8+ T cells in alopecia areata (dated by TCRdb to the late 2010s). General notes on the study: The treated patients took part in an open-label pilot trial in which moderate-to-severe alopecia areata was treated with oral tofacitinib at 5 to 10 mg twice daily. Patients stayed on tofacitinib for 6 to 18 months and then had 6 months of follow-up off drug so that delayed response and recurrence could be assessed. High-throughput TCRbeta sequencing was used to examine T cell clonal expansion in alopecia areata in both the C3H/HeJ mouse model and human patients. Scalp tissue and sorted CD4+ and CD8+ peripheral blood T cells from patchy and totalis/universalis alopecia areata patients and from healthy controls were covered by human TCRbeta sequencing. Biopsies were taken from tofacitinib-treated patients at baseline and again at 4 and 24 weeks into treatment, and several of those patients also had a later scalp biopsy. Scalp clonality was compared among normal scalp (n=4), patchy alopecia areata scalp (n=8), and alopecia totalis/universalis scalp (n=8). RNA was extracted with the PAXgene miRNA kit for fixed scalp, the miRNeasy kit for PBMCs, and the RNeasy kit for mouse skin. TCRbeta CDR3 regions were amplified by immunoSEQ multiplex PCR with 35 Vbeta forward and 13 Jbeta reverse primers. Broad study findings and their caveats: Resident alphabeta T cells in normal human skin are also sequenced, complicating scalp TCR repertoire analysis, unlike mouse skin dominated by gammadelta T cells. Higher clonality and more expanded CD8+ clones were observed in lesional scalp than in normal scalp, particularly in alopecia totalis/universalis, a finding suggestive of antigenic drive. Shared TCR sequences between patients were less evident than in mice, which may be partly attributable to HLA diversity in the patient population.

There are 11 amino acids in the CDR3, from cysteine to phenylalanine inclusive. The only DNA kept is the CDR3, 33 bases in frame from the first base. CDR1 and CDR2 are read off the germline V gene as SQVTM and ANQGSEA. V lost 4 bases and J lost 4 bases; the stretch between them is 5 bases long. As to this clone: Its binding antigen is unknown. One base away there is no much larger clone; base qualities are not given.

The method was the immunoSEQ multiplex PCR assay. RNA was extracted from all samples and reverse transcribed into cDNA as template for TCR sequencing. SuperScript III was used to make first-strand cDNA, primed with a 2:1 mix of oligo-dT and random hexamers. A synthetic immune receptor repertoire was used to gauge amplification bias, and whatever bias remained was removed computationally. The study's own analysis went as follows. After raw reads were preprocessed to remove errors, the CDR3 was defined following IMGT conventions as running from the conserved cysteine to phenylalanine. Clonality was computed as 1 minus the Shannon entropy, with the entropy normalized by log2 of the number of productive unique TCRs. CD4 or CD8 identity of scalp clones was inferred by cross-referencing scalp TCRbeta sequences with sorted blood CD4 and CD8 repertoires. TCRdb mirrors the immuneACCESS table, restricted to in-frame sequences. Some clones are absent from its copies; in checked studies, under half trace to an unresolved V gene, and the reason for the others is unknown. That table supplies the V and J calls and clone size; D and trimming were determined from the DNA. The table for this sample lists 60,000 to 70,000 clones; under 55% of them were counted only once. The ten largest clones take up about 17% of the sample.

In light of the paper, this sample's time point label describes: baseline before oral tofacitinib. Lesional scalp punch biopsies and peripheral blood were collected from alopecia areata patients. PBMCs were isolated by density centrifugation and stained for CD3, CD4 and CD8, and CD4+ and CD8+ T cells were sorted on a FACSAria. The V and J genes are TRBV29-1 and TRBJ1-3; the D gene remains uncertain. This specimen was CD8+ T cells sorted from blood, taken at week 0. The TCR originated in a human donor with alopecia areata. The encoded CDR3 is CSVAAGNTIYF. In nucleotide form, the sequence is TGCAGCGTTGCAGCGGGAAACACCATATATTTT.